This T cell receptor beta chain stems from a study of Graves' ophthalmopathy and Graves' hyperthyroidism. Findings of the study overall: Ophthalmopathy progression prediction by the model yielded a sensitivity of about 70% and a specificity of under 80%.

This clonotype was counted many times. As yet, its antigen is unknown. Among the exclusions were patients with other autoimmune diseases, uncontrolled infections, pregnancy or lactation. The diagnosis was founded upon clinical symptoms, serum thyroxine, TRAb, thyroid ultrasound and orbital computed tomography. TCR beta CDR3 amplification used RNA transcripts. First-round RT-PCR with HTBI primers preceded a second-round multiplex PCR. TCRdb analysed the multiplex PCR reads with MiXCR anew, one entry per CDR3 protein. There are hundreds of thousands of distinct CDR3 sequences in the sample; 20% to 25% occur only once, and around 3.1% lies in the top ten. The CDR3 extends over 15 amino acids. The V end was cut by 1 base, the J end by 0 bases, with 10 bases between. Per germline, CDR1 LGHNA and CDR2 YNFKEQ.

Sequenced material: peripheral blood. The source of this sequence is a woman aged 18-30 years with stable Graves' hyperthyroidism. The chain uses TRBV4-2 and TRBJ2-7; D possibly corresponds to TRBD2 (6 bases). The CDR3 here is CASSQVYGSSYEQYF. In nucleotides, the CDR3 is TGTGCCAGCAGCCAAGTATACGGGAGCTCCTACGAGCAGTACTTC.